The 5 T cell receptor beta chains in this list originate from one sample, sequenced in a study of T cells after yellow fever vaccination. TCRdb independently ran MiXCR on the 5' RACE reads; one entry per CDR3 protein. The sample shows some 600,000 distinct CDR3 sequences, 9% to 15% of them seen only once. The sample consisted of PBMCs, taken on the day of the yellow fever booster vaccination. The receptors come from a man aged 25 to 40 who received the YFV17D yellow fever vaccine.

This chain uses TRBV20-1 with TRBJ2-3, with D unresolved. The CDR3 loop spans 13 amino acids. V was pared by 5 bases and J by 5 bases, with 14 bases between. Germline CDR1 is DFQATT and CDR2 is SNEGSKA (reference sequence). The DNA for the CDR3 is TGCAGTGCTGCAACCGGTGGTGTAGATACGCAGTATTTT. Its translation is CSAATGGVDTQYF.

CDR3 protein: CSVHGRARLNEQFF. Here the CDR3 DNA reads TGCAGCGTTCACGGGAGGGCCAGATTAAATGAGCAGTTCTTC. This chain uses TRBV29-1 with TRBJ2-1, with 8 bases fitting TRBD2. The CDR3 has 14 amino acids. Unmatched junction bases numbered 10, after V lost 5 bases and J lost 7 bases. Germline CDR1 is SQVTM and CDR2 is ANQGSEA.

The CDR3 DNA is TGTGCCAGCCGGGACACCTATAATGAAAAACTGTTTTTT. It encodes CASRDTYNEKLFF. The gene calls are TRBV6-1 and TRBJ1-4, with D perhaps TRBD1 (6 bases). Germline CDR1 reads MNHNS; CDR2 reads SASEGT. V shed 8 bases and J shed 4 bases, with 11 bases lying between them. The CDR3 runs 13 residues.

This clonotype was observed a few times. V gene TRBV10-1 combines with J gene TRBJ2-7; no definite D call. Germline CDR1 WNHNN, CDR2 SYGVQD (reference sequence). V was trimmed by 3 bases and J by 2 bases, leaving 5 bases between them. The CDR3 loop spans 12 amino acids. The CDR3 loop is CASSDNTYEQYF. The CDR3 DNA follows: TGCGCCAGCAGTGATAACACCTACGAGCAGTACTTC.

The J gene is TRBJ2-5, the V gene TRBV29-1, with 9 bases that match TRBD2. From germline, CDR1 is SQVTM and CDR2 ANQGSEA. CDR3 length equals 14 residues. With V trimmed by 1 base and J by 2 bases, 2 bases remained unmatched. The CDR3 DNA is TGCAGCGTTGAAGGGACTAGCGTGCAAGAGACCCAGTACTTC. This translates into CSVEGTSVQETQYF.